The source of this T cell receptor (beta chain) is a study of cytomegalovirus exposure and HLA in healthy donors. The germline CDR1 and CDR2 sequences are LGHNA and YSLEER. The CDR3 spans 17 residues. V shed 4 bases and J shed 0 bases, with 16 bases lying between them. PCR amplification relied on 60 Vbeta primers (plus 13 Jbeta primers). The data were produced by immunoSEQ multiplex PCR, yet TCRdb's version contains in-frame clones alone and is incomplete. The repertoire holds 150,000 to 200,000 clones, with 75% to 85% as singletons. This clonotype originated in a male donor in good health and CMV-seropositive. The chain combines TRBV4-3 with TRBJ2-1; D possibly corresponds to TRBD2 (6 bases). Material for sequencing was PBMCs. CDR3 residues: CASSLEDVGGSYNEQFF. CDR3 DNA: TGCGCCAGCAGCCTAGAAGATGTGGGGGGCTCCTACAATGAGCAGTTCTTC.